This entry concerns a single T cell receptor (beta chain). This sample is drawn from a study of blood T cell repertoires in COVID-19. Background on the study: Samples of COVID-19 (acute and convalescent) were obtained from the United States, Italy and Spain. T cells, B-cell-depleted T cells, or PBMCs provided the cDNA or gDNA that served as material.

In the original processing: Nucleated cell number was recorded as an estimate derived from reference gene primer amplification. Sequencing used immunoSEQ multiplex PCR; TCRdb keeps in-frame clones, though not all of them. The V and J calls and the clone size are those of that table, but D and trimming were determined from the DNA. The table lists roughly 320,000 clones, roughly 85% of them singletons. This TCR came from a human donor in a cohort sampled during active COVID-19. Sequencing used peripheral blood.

CDR3 residues: CASSFPGLEETQYF. The CDR3 DNA is TGTGCCAGCAGCTTCCCGGGACTGGAAGAGACCCAGTACTTC. The chain has TRBV5-6 and TRBJ2-5; possibly TRBD2 for D (6 bases). V was shortened by 2 bases and J by 3 bases, with 11 bases between the two germline ends. This CDR3 comprises 14 residues. Germline values: CDR1 SGHDT, CDR2 YYEEEE. The variable domain in full, completed from reference TRBV5-6 and TRBJ2-5, reads DAGVTQSPTHLIKTRGQQVTLRCSPKSGHDTVSWYQQALGQGPQFIFQYYEEEERQRGNFPDRFSGHQFPNYSSELNVNALLLGDSALYLCASSFPGLEETQYFGPGTRLLVL.